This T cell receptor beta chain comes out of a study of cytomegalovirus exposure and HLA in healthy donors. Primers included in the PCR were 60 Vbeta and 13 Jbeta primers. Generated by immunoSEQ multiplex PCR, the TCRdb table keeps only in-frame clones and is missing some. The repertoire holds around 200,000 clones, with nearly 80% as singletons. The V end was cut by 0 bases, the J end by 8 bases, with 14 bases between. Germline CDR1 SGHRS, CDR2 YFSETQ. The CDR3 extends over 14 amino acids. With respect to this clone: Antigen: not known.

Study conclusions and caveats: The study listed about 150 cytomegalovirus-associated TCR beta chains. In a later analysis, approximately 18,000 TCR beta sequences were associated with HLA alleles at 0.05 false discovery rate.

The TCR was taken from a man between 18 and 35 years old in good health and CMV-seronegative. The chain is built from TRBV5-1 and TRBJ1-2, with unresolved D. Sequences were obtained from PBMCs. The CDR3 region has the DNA TGCGCCAGCAGCTTGGGCCAAGCCGGGGAAGGCTACACCTTC. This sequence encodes CASSLGQAGEGYTF.